This entry is about one TCR beta chain. What it recognizes is unknown. These data come from a study of CD8+ T cells in alopecia areata. Study-level information: Treatment comprised oral tofacitinib, 5 to 10 mg twice daily, in treated patients.

Specified treatment: oral pan-JAK inhibitor, 5-10 mg twice daily. CDR1 is SNHLY, CDR2 FYNNEI, per germline. This CDR3 has 15 amino acids. V dropped 2 bases and J dropped 2 bases, with 10 bases sitting between them. Investigators isolated RNA and reverse transcribed it into cDNA to act as the sequencing template. Method: immunoSEQ multiplex PCR; TCRdb's copy keeps in-frame clones and lacks some. Of about 74,000 clones listed, around 29% are singletons. Broader study findings: Greater clonality was observed in lesional scalp samples, especially alopecia totalis/universalis, versus normal scalp. Many expanded lesional clones persisted in scalp and blood during tofacitinib.

This chain uses TRBV2 with TRBJ1-5; D not certain. This receptor was identified in a human donor with alopecia areata. Sample: CD8+ T cells sorted from blood, taken at week 4, from a patient treated with tofacitinib. CDR3 bases: TGTGCCAGCAGTGAACCCAGTAGTGGCAATCAGCCCCAGCATTTT. Amino acids: CASSEPSSGNQPQHF.